The clone carrying this T cell receptor (beta chain) was detected many times. The antigen is undetermined. Time point in this sample: newly diagnosed GD, antithyroid drugs for less than 3 months. PBMC-extracted RNA yielded the TCR library. This sample was taken from a study of regulatory T cells in long-lasting Graves disease. For the study at large: Newly diagnosed Graves' patients had taken antithyroid drugs under 3 months.

Study-wide findings and caveats: Gene preferences differed: TRBV28, TRBJ1-2, TRBJ2-5 in persistent cases.

Germline V CDR1 and CDR2: SNHLY, FYNNEI. This CDR3 contains 15 residues. According to the study, TCR beta libraries were built with iRepertoire HTBI primers and CDR3-region Arm-PCR. TCRdb reprocessed the multiplex PCR reads with MiXCR, giving one entry per CDR3 protein. The sample lists 350,000 to 450,000 distinct CDR3 sequences; about 15% were seen once. These records were also assigned to another study, of T cells in Graves' hyperthyroidism and ophthalmopathy. Per that study: Carried out on the TCR CDR3, a first-round RT-PCR used the HTBI primer set.

V is TRBV2 and J is TRBJ2-1; 9 bases fit TRBD1. The J call may not be correct, given that the DNA end is closer to TRBJ2-5. The sequence was obtained from a woman in her 30s with Graves disease. Sequences were derived from peripheral blood mononuclear cells (PBMCs), sampled at new diagnosis, from a patient treated with antithyroid drugs. The CDR3 nucleotides read TGTGCCAGCAGGGGACAGGGATCCCCCAAAGAGACCCAGTACTTC. Protein sequence: CASRGQGSPKETQYF.